This T cell receptor beta chain was documented in a study of radiotherapy plus CTLA-4 blockade in lung cancer. For the study at large: Among all patients, more than 15% showed objective responses, while about 34% had disease control.

Comments on this clone: No antigen is known for it.

Deletions cut 1 base from V and 0 bases from J, with 12 bases between. The CDR3 runs to 16 residues. CDR1 and CDR2 (germline): SGHNT, YENEEA. Focal radiation plus CTLA-4 blockade with ipilimumab was given to patients with chemo-refractory metastatic non-small-cell lung cancer. Study results and limitations: Once radiotherapy plus ipilimumab had been given, TCR clones derived from tumor expanded in blood. The authors reported that early blood T cell clone dynamics, with interferon-beta, best predicted response.

Profiling relied on immunoSEQ multiplex PCR, and the TCRdb table lists in-frame clones only, not all of them. The table lists some 73,000 clones, 70% to 85% of them singletons, with 0.79% in the top ten. V gene TRBV11-3 combines with J gene TRBJ1-1; D is undetermined. Sequenced here: peripheral blood, sampled from a patient treated with radiotherapy plus ipilimumab. This sequence was found in a human donor with non-small cell lung cancer who had stable disease on radiotherapy plus ipilimumab. The CDR3 region is CASSLAHKRVNTEAFF. In nucleotides, the CDR3 is TGTGCCAGCAGCTTAGCCCACAAACGGGTGAACACTGAAGCTTTCTTT.